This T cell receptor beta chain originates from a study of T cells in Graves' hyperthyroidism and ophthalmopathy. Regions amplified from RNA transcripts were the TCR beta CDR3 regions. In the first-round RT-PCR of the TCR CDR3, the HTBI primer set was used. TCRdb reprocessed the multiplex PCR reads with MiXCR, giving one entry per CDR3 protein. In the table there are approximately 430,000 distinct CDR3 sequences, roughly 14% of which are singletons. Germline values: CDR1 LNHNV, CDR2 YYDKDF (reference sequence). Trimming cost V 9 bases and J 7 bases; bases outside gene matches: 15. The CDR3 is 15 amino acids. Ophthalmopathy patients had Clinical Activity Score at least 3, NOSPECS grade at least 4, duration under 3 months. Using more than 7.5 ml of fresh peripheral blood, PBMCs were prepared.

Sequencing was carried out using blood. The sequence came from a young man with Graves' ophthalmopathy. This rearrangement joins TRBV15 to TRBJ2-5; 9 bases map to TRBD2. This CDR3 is CATGSVGGGAGTQYF. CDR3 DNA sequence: TGTGCCACTGGTTCCGTCGGCGGGGGGGCCGGGACCCAGTACTTC.